This T cell receptor beta chain is from a study of glioma-infiltrating T cells after dendritic cell vaccination. Study-level background: Autologous tumor lysate was loaded overnight onto monocyte-derived dendritic cells grown approximately seven days with IL-4 and GM-CSF. Study-level findings and limits: Higher pretreatment TIL content predicted longer progression-free time and survival.

With regard to this clone: Its antigen is unknown.

The V gene's germline CDR1 is SGHVS and CDR2 FNYEAQ. CDR3 size: 13 residues. V was pared by 5 bases and J by 6 bases, with 12 bases between. Clones were sequenced by immunoSEQ multiplex PCR, and TCRdb holds only the in-frame ones, with some missing. In the table there are 70,000 to 90,000 clones, around 83% of which are singletons. Sample time point: after dendritic cell vaccination, including at tumor progression/relapse. Fresh-frozen tumor tissue and more than two years of survival data were available for all. None of the glioblastoma patients had an isocitrate dehydrogenase mutation. Sequencing used blood, obtained after dendritic cell vaccination. This receptor was obtained from a human donor with glioblastoma. V usage is TRBV7-6 and J usage is TRBJ2-3, with D unclear. The CDR3: CASSLDRADTQYF. DNA of the CDR3: TGTGCCAGCAGCCTAGACCGCGCCGATACGCAGTATTTT. The complete variable domain, with remaining parts taken from reference TRBV7-6 and TRBJ2-3, reads GAGVSQSPRYKVTKRGQDVALRCDPISGHVSLYWYRQALGQGPEFLTYFNYEAQQDKSGLPNDRFSAERPEGSISTLTIQRTEQRDSAMYRCASSLDRADTQYFGPGTRLTVL.